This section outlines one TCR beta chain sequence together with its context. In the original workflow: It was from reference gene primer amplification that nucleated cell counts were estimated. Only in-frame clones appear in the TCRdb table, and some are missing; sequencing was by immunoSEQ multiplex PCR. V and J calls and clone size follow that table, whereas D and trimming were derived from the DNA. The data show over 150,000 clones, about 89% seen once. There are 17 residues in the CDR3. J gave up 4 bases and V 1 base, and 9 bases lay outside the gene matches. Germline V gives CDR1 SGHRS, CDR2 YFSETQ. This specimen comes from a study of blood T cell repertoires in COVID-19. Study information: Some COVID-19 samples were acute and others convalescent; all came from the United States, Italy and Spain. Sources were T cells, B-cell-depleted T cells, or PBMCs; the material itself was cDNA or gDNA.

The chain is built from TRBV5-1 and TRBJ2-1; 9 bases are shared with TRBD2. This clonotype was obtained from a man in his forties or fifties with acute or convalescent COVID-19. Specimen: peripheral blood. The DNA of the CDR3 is TGCGCCAGCAGCTTGTCCGCGCTAGCGGGAAGATACAATGAGCAGTTCTTC. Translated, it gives CASSLSALAGRYNEQFF.